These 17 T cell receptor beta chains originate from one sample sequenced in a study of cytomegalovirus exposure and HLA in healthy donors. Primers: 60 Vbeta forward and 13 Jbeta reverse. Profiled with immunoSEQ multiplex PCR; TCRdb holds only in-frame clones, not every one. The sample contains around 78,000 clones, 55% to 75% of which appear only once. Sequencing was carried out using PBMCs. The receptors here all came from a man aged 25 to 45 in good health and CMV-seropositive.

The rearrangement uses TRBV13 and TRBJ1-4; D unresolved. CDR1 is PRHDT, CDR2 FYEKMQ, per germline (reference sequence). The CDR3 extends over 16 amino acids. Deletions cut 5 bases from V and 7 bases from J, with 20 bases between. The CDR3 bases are TGTGCCAGCAGCCCCCCGTCCACGGGAGGAGGTGAAAAACTGTTTTTT. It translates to CASSPPSTGGGEKLFF.

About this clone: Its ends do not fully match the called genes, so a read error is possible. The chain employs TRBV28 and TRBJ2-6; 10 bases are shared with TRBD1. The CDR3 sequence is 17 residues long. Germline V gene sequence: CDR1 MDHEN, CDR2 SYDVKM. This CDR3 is CASSANAFGQGVNVLTF. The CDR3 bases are TGTGCCAGCAGTGCGAATGCTTTCGGACAGGGGGTCAACGTCCTGACTTTC.

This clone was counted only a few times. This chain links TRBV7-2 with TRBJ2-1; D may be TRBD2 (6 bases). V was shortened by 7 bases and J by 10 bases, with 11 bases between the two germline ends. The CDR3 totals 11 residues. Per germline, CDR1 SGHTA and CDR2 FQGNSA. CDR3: CASTRTIEQFF. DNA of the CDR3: TGTGCCAGCACCAGGACTATCGAGCAGTTCTTC.

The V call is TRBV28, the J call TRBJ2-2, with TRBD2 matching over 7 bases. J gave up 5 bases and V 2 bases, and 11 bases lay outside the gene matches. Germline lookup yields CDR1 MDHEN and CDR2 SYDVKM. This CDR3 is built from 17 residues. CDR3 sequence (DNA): TGTGCCAGCAGTTTAGCCGTAACGGGAGGTTTGACCGGGGAGCTGTTTTTT. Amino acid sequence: CASSLAVTGGLTGELFF. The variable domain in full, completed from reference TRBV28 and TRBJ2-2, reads DVKVTQSSRYLVKRTGEKVFLECVQDMDHENMFWYRQDPGLGLRLIYFSYDVKMKEKGDIPEGYSVSREKKERFSLILESASTNQTSMYLCASSLAVTGGLTGELFFGEGSRLTVL.

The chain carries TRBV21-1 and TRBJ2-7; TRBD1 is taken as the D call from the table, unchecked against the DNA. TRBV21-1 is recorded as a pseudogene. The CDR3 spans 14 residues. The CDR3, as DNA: TGTGCCAGCAGCAAATGGGCCTGTTCCTACGAGCAGTACTTC. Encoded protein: CASSKWACSYEQYF.

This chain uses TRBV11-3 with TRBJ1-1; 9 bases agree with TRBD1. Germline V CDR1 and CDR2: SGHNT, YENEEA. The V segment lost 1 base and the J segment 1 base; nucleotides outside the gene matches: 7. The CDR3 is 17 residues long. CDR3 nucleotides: TGTGCCAGCAGCTTAGGTCCCGGGACAGGGAGGAACACTGAAGCTTTCTTT. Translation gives CASSLGPGTGRNTEAFF.

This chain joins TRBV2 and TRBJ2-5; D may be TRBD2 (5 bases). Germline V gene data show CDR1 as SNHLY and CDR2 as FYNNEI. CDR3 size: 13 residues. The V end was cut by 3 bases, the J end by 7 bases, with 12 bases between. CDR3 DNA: TGTGCCAGCAGTGAGGCGGAGGCGGGGACCCAGTACTTC. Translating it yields CASSEAEAGTQYF.

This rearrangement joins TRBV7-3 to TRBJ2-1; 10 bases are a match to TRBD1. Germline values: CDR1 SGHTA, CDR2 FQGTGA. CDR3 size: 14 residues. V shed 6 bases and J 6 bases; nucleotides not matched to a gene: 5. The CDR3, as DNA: TGTGCCAGCAGTTTCGGGACAGGGGTCAATGAGCAGTTCTTC. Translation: CASSFGTGVNEQFF. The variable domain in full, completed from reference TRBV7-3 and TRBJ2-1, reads GAGVSQTPSNKVTEKGKYVELRCDPISGHTALYWYRQSLGQGPEFLIYFQGTGAADDSGLPNDRFFAVRPEGSVSTLKIQRTERGDSAVYLCASSFGTGVNEQFFGPGTRLTVL.

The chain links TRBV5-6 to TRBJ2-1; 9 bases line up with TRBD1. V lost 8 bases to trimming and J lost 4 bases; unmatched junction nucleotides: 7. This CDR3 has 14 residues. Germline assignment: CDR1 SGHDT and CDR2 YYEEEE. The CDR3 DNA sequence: TGTGCCAGTAACCAAGACAGGGGGTACAATGAGCAGTTCTTC. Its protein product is CASNQDRGYNEQFF. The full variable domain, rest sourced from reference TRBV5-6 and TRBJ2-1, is DAGVTQSPTHLIKTRGQQVTLRCSPKSGHDTVSWYQQALGQGPQFIFQYYEEEERQRGNFPDRFSGHQFPNYSSELNVNALLLGDSALYLCASNQDRGYNEQFFGPGTRLTVL.

The CDR3 nucleotides read TGTGCCAGCAGCTTAGGGGGTCGGAGGAGTGAAAAACTGTTTTTT. Its translation is CASSLGGRRSEKLFF. The chain uses TRBV7-9 and TRBJ1-4; D not resolved. CDR3 length: 15 residues. Per the germline V gene, CDR1 is SEHNR and CDR2 is FQNEAQ (reference sequence). V lost 1 base, J lost 7 bases, and 13 bases lay in between.

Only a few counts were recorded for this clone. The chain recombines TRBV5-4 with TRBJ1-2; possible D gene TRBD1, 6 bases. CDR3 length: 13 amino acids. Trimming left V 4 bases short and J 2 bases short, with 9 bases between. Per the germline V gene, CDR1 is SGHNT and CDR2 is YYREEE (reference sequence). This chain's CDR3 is CASSVDRNYGYTF. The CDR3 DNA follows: TGTGCCAGCAGCGTAGACAGGAACTATGGCTACACCTTC.

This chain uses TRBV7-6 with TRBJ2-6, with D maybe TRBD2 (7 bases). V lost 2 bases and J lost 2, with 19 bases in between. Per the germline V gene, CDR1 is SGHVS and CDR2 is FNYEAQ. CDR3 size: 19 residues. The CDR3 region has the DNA TGTGCCAGCAGCTTAAACCGTGGGGGGGCACAAGCTGGGGCCAACGTCCTGACTTTC. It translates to CASSLNRGGAQAGANVLTF.

CDR3 sequence reads: CASSEKGRNTEAFF. Written as DNA, the CDR3 is TGTGCCAGCAGTGAGAAGGGGCGAAACACTGAAGCTTTCTTT. V usage is TRBV2 and J usage is TRBJ1-1; a possible D gene is TRBD1 (5 bases). Germline CDR1 and CDR2: SNHLY and FYNNEI. The CDR3 spans 14 residues. V shed 3 bases and J shed 2 bases, with 10 bases lying between them.

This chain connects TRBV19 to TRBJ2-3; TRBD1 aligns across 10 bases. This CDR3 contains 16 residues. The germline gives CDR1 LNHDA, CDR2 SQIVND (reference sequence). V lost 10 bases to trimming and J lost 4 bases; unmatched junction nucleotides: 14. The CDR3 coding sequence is TGTGCCACCGCGGGGCCCGGACAGGGGGGTTCAGATACGCAGTATTTT. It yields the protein CATAGPGQGGSDTQYF.

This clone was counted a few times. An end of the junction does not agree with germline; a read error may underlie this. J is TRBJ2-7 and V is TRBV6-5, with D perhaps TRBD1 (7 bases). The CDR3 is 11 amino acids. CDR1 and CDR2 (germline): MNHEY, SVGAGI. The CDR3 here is CASSGGQTHFF. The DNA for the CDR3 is TGTGCCAGCAGCGGGGGACAGACCCACTTCTTC.

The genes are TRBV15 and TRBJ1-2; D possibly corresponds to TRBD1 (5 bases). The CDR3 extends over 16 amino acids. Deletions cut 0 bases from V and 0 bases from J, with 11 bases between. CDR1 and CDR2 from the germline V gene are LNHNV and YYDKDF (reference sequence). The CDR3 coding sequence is TGTGCCACCAGCAGAGATGGGACTGTAGCTAACTATGGCTACACCTTC. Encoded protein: CATSRDGTVANYGYTF.

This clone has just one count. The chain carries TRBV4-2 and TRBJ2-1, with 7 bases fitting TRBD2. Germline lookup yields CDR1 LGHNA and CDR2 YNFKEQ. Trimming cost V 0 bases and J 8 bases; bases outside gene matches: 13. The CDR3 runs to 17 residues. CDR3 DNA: TGTGCCAGCAGCCAAGAACCCAGCGGGAAGGGGCAAGATGAGCAGTTCTTC. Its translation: CASSQEPSGKGQDEQFF.